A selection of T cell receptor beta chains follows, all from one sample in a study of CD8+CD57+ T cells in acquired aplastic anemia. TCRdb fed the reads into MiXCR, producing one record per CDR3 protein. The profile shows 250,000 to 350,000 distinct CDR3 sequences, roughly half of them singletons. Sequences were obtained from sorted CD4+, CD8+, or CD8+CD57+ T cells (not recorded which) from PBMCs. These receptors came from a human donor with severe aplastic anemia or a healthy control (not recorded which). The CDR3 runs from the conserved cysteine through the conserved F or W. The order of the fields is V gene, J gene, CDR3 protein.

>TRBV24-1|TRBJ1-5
CASGWGNNQPQHF
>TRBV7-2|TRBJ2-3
CASSPPVTDTQYF
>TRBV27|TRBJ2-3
CASSWDLRSAQYF
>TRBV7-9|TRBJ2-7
CASSLAVTPRYEQYF
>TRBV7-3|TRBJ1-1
CASSLNSLNTEAFF
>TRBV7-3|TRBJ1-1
CASNSGGESFF
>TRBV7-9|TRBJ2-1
CASSLALAGTYNEQFF
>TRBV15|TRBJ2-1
CATSSRTGTSVNEQFF
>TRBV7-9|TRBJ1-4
CASSLGQNNEKLFF
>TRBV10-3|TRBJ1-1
CAISDPGLNTEAFF
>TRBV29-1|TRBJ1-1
CSVKDRVNTEAFF
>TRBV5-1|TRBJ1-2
CASSLDLTGGSGYTF
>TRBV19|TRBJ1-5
CASTMGGGLQPQHF
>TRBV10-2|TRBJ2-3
CASSVLRRGDTQYF
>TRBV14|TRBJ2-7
CASSQQTGGYEQYF
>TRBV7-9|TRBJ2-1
CASSSLRGLGFHEQFF
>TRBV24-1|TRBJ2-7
CATGDRAGEQYF
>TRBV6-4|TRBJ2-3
CASSDSRGDREDTQYF
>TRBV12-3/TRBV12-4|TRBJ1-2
CASRPGGAYGYTF
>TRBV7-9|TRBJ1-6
CASSLTGVEDSPLHF
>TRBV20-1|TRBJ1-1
CSARDRRRNFNTEAFF
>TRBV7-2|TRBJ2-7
CASSLEVSGYEQYF
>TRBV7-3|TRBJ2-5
CASSLVDGLSHF
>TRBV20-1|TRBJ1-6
CSAILGGGSPLHF
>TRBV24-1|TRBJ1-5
CATSDTGLRPQHF
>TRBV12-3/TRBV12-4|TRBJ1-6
CASRGDGLSNSPLHF
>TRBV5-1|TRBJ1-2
CASSLALTASNYGYTF
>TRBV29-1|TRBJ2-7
CSVPRAGKTYEQYF
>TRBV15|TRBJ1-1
CATSRGRRDNEAFF
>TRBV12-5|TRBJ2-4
CASDLVLEAKNIQYF
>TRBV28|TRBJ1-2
CASSTNGQGYSYGYTF
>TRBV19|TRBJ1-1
CASSIGRVGTEAFF
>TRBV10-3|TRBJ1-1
CATKVEGRNTEAFF
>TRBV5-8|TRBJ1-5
CASSLAGDANQPQHF
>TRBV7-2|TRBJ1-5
CASSSGALGQPQHF
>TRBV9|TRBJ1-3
CASSTWTGISGNTIYF
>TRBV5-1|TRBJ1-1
CASSVRGDTEAFF
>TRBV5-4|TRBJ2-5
CASRGLAGGQETQYF